The sequence of this T cell receptor (beta chain) was determined in a study of OX40 agonist ivuxolimab in advanced cancers. From germline, CDR1 is SGHVS and CDR2 FQNEAQ. Trimming took 5 bases from V and 6 from J, leaving 16 bases between them. This CDR3 region has 15 residues. The table came from immunoSEQ multiplex PCR; TCRdb's copy has only in-frame clones and leaves some out. The sample records around 69,000 clones, around 89% being singletons. The input for sequencing was CD4+ or CD8+ T cells sorted from blood, taken in a trial of the OX40 agonist ivuxolimab. The sequence came from an adult with an advanced solid tumor such as melanoma, head and neck, liver or kidney cancer. This rearrangement joins TRBV7-8 to TRBJ1-4; D remains ambiguous. This CDR3 reads CASSLGSNWDEKLFF. In DNA, the CDR3 is TGTGCCAGCAGCCTGGGGTCAAATTGGGATGAAAAACTGTTTTTT.